The sequence of this T cell receptor beta chain was determined in a study of immune evolution from preneoplasia to lung adenocarcinoma (dated by TCRdb to the early 2020s). Regarding the study in general: Immune contexture across lung adenocarcinoma precursors and invasive adenocarcinoma was profiled using immune gene expression, TCR sequencing and multiplex immunofluorescence. The immune data were integrated with whole exome sequencing and methylation data obtained from the same cohort of nodules. It was reported in the study that roughly 100 samples were used for TCR sequencing. The overall cohort comprised 40 to 60 patients with pulmonary nodules who underwent surgical resection. POLYSOLVER was used to infer Class I HLA alleles from exome data, and LOHHLA was used to detect allele-specific HLA loss. Resected precursor lesions (AAH, AIS, MIA) and invasive adenocarcinomas were compared against paired morphologically normal lung tissue. TCR sequencing data came from approximately 51 patients. The sample size was set by how many specimens were available, not by a prior power calculation. The paper's findings and limits, for the study overall: The highest clonality was observed in normal lung, whereas higher T cell density and diversity but lower clonality appeared to be present in later-stage lesions. Because all patients were from Japan and China, applicability to Western populations was uncertain. Normal lung had the highest top T cell clone frequencies, which appeared to decline progressively from AAH through AIS, MIA and invasive adenocarcinoma. The findings reflected association rather than direct causation, and larger cohorts with long-term follow-up and longitudinal biopsies were considered necessary.

Using the immunoSEQ hsTCRbeta Kit, TCR beta CDR3 regions were sequenced from DNA. Per the original workflow: The ImmunoSEQ Analyzer was used to analyse the TCR sequencing data. T cell clonality was defined as 1 minus Pielou's evenness computed on productive rearrangements. The inverse Simpson index, applied to productive templates, was used to measure T cell diversity. T cell density was defined as TCR beta template counts normalized to usable DNA, with usable DNA estimated by amplifying and sequencing housekeeping genes. TCR metrics were compared across histologic stages using two-sided Kruskal-Wallis tests. TCRdb's version of the immuneACCESS table is confined to in-frame rearrangements and falls short of the full clone set. An unresolved V gene accounts for under half of the shortfall where checked; the remainder is of unknown origin. The D gene and trimming were derived from the DNA, and the V and J assignments and clone size from that table. For this sample there are 5,000 or so clones; 70% to 90% appear just once. Clones ranked in the top ten supply roughly 4.1% of the sample.

Resection was performed on patients in Japan or China between about 2014 and 2017. The histologic diagnosis of each case was independently confirmed on H&E slides by two lung cancer pathologists. The AllPrep DNA/RNA FFPE Kit was used to isolate DNA from FFPE tissue. Remarks on this clone: The antigen it binds to is not known. The record has no base qualities; no much larger clone is one base away.

V and J are trimmed by 3 bases and 4 bases, and the gene matches miss 4 bases of the junction. CDR1 SGHRS and CDR2 YFSETQ were looked up in the germline V gene. From its cysteine to its phenylalanine, the CDR3 spans 16 amino acids. The only DNA kept is the CDR3, 48 bases in frame from the first base. The receptor was derived from a person aged 70 to 85 with lung adenocarcinoma. Sequencing was done on a sample of FFPE adjacent normal lung tissue. The receptor chain draws on TRBV5-1 and TRBJ2-2; a stretch of 12 junction bases matches TRBD2. The CDR3 is CASSSSSGGATGELFF. The nucleotide sequence reads as follows: TGCGCCAGCAGCTCATCTAGCGGGGGGGCCACCGGGGAGCTGTTTTTT.